This T cell receptor (beta chain) was recovered during a study of blood T cell repertoires in COVID-19. Seattle participants joined during active infection and were tracked over time. CDR3 length equals 15 residues. The germline V and J ends were trimmed by 6 bases and 4 bases, with 16 bases remaining between them. Germline V gene lookup returns CDR1 SGHNT and CDR2 YYREEE (reference sequence). In the original processing: From reference gene primer amplification, estimates of nucleated cell counts were derived. The table came from immunoSEQ multiplex PCR; TCRdb's copy has only in-frame clones and leaves some out. D and trimming come from the DNA, and the V and J calls and clone size come from that table. The top ten clones hold under 3% of a sample with roughly 150,000 clones, 70% to 90% of them seen once.

Sequencing used peripheral blood. The rearrangement joins TRBV5-4 to TRBJ2-2, with D possibly TRBD1 on 5 matching bases. This clonotype was obtained from a woman of 80 years or more with COVID-19, enrolled during active disease. CDR3 coding DNA: TGTGCCAGCACCCGCATCCAGGGCGGCACCGGGGAGCTGTTTTTT. The encoded protein is CASTRIQGGTGELFF.